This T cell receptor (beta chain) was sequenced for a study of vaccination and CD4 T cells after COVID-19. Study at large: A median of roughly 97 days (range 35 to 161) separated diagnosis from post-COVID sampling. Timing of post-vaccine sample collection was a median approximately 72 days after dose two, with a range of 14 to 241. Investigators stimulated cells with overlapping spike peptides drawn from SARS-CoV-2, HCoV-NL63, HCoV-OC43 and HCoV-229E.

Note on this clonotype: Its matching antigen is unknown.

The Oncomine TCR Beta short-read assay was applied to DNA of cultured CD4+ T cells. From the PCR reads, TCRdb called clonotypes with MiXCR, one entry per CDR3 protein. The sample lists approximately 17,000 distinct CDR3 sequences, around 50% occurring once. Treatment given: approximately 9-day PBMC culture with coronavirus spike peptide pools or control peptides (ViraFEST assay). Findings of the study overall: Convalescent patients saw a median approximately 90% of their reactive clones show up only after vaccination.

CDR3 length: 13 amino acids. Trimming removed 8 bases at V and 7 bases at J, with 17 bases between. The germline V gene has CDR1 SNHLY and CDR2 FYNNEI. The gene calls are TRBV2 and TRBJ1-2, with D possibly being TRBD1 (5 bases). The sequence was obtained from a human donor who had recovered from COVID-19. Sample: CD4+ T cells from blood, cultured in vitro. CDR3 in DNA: TGTGCCAGCTCCTTCAGCTCAGGGTTTGGCTACACCTTC. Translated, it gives CASSFSSGFGYTF.